These T cell receptor beta chains were read from a single sample in a study of technical replicates of blood from a few donors. The repertoire was sequenced with immunoSEQ multiplex PCR; TCRdb's copy has only in-frame clones and lacks some. Of 60,000 to 65,000 clones detected, roughly 90% appear once; the ten largest clones hold approximately 5.4%. Material: PBMCs. Receptors were obtained from a human donor in good health. Some clones in this sample may be carry-over from other donors' samples. CDR3s include the opening cysteine and the closing phenylalanine or tryptophan. The D gene is left open where the match is weak. For some rows the clone size is stated as once, few or many, or as a class when expanded; others skip it.

size,J,V,D,CDR3,DNA
-,TRBJ2-1,TRBV4-1,TRBD2,CASSQTTLAGGPWNEQFF,TGCGCCAGCAGCCAAACCACACTAGCGGGAGGGCCTTGGAATGAGCAGTTCTTC
once,TRBJ1-2,TRBV4-3,TRBD1,CASSPGQAIYGYTF,TGCGCCAGCAGTCCGGGACAGGCTATCTATGGCTACACCTTC
-,TRBJ2-2,TRBV18,-,CASSASGTLNTGELFF,TGTGCCAGCTCAGCCTCCGGGACATTGAACACCGGGGAGCTGTTTTTT
-,TRBJ1-6,TRBV2,TRBD1,CASSEAGQGVGSPLHF,TGTGCCAGCAGTGAAGCGGGACAGGGTGTCGGATCACCCCTCCACTTT
-,TRBJ2-7,TRBV9,-,CASSVGGSYEQYF,TGTGCCAGCAGCGTAGGGGGCAGCTACGAGCAGTACTTC
-,TRBJ2-2,TRBV30,TRBD2,CAWSVRGGTTGELFF,TGTGCCTGGAGTGTAAGGGGAGGGACCACCGGGGAGCTGTTTTTT
-,TRBJ2-2,TRBV5-1,-,CASSLGLVNTGELFF,TGCGCCAGCAGCTTGGGGCTGGTAAACACCGGGGAGCTGTTTTTT
-,TRBJ1-6,TRBV7-2,-,CASSAQGNRSPLHF,TGTGCCAGCAGCGCACAGGGTAATAGATCACCCCTCCACTTT
-,TRBJ2-3,TRBV6-5,TRBD2,CASSSPGRGGDTQYF,TGTGCCAGCAGTTCGCCGGGGAGGGGAGGAGATACGCAGTATTTT
-,TRBJ2-3,TRBV19,TRBD2,CASSPSGGPTDTQYF,TGTGCCAGTAGCCCTAGCGGGGGGCCCACAGATACGCAGTATTTT